Each of the 19 T cell receptor beta chains below was sequenced from the same sample in a study of blood T cell repertoires in COVID-19. TCRdb's copy holds only in-frame clones and misses some; the assay was immunoSEQ multiplex PCR. The data contain around 280,000 clones, around nine tenths of them singletons. The sequenced sample was PBMCs or T cells enriched from blood (not recorded which). The source is a woman between 40 and 50 years old who had recovered from COVID-19.

The chain combines TRBV7-2 with TRBJ2-2; no reliable D call. This CDR3 has 12 amino acids. V was pared by 5 bases and J by 7 bases, with 8 bases between. CDR1 SGHTA and CDR2 FQGNSA come from the germline V gene. CDR3 loop: CASSLFRGELFF. The CDR3 bases are TGTGCCAGCAGCCTCTTCCGCGGGGAGCTGTTTTTT.

V is TRBV6-5 and J is TRBJ1-1; TRBD1 is a possible D gene (6 bases). CDR3 length: 13 amino acids. V was clipped by 2 bases and J by 5 bases, with 9 bases between them. Germline loops: CDR1 MNHEY, CDR2 SVGAGI. This CDR3 reads CASSYGRGTEAFF. The DNA for the CDR3 is TGTGCCAGCAGTTACGGGAGGGGGACTGAAGCTTTCTTT.

The chain uses TRBV18 and TRBJ1-3, with 7 bases matching TRBD1. The CDR3 is 17 amino acids. Germline V gene data show CDR1 as KGHSH and CDR2 as LQKENI. V shed 2 bases and J 0 bases; nucleotides not matched to a gene: 7. CDR3: CASSPIMGQLSGNTIYF. CDR3 DNA sequence: TGTGCCAGCTCACCAATTATGGGACAGCTCTCTGGAAACACCATATATTTT.

The chain employs TRBV27 and TRBJ1-1; D is possibly TRBD1 (5 bases). The germline gives CDR1 MNHEY, CDR2 SMNVEV (reference sequence). The CDR3 totals 13 residues. V was trimmed by 3 bases and J by 5 bases, leaving 10 bases between them. The CDR3, as DNA: TGTGCCAGCAGTTTGCAGGGCTTAACTGAAGCTTTCTTT. The encoded protein is CASSLQGLTEAFF.

This rearrangement joins TRBV29-1 to TRBJ1-1, with 7 bases fitting TRBD1. The ends lost 7 bases at V and 1 base at J; junction bases unmatched: 6. The CDR3 extends over 13 amino acids. Germline V gene data show CDR1 as SQVTM and CDR2 as ANQGSEA. The CDR3 region is CSGRTGQNTEAFF. CDR3 nucleotide sequence: TGCAGCGGGAGGACAGGCCAGAACACTGAAGCTTTCTTT.

CDR3 sequence: CASRLTYGQGGNQPQHF. In DNA, the CDR3 is TGTGCCAGCAGACTTACGTACGGACAGGGGGGCAATCAGCCCCAGCATTTT. The chain is built from TRBV27 and TRBJ1-5, with 10 bases lining up with TRBD1. J was trimmed by 2 bases and V by 6 bases; bases with no gene match: 10. Germline V gene sequence: CDR1 MNHEY, CDR2 SMNVEV (reference sequence). The CDR3 extends over 17 amino acids.

This rearrangement joins TRBV29-1 to TRBJ1-1; D remains ambiguous. Per the germline V gene, CDR1 is SQVTM and CDR2 is ANQGSEA. V was pared by 7 bases and J by 5 bases, with 11 bases between. The CDR3 is 11 amino acids. CDR3 sequence (DNA): TGCAGCGCCGAGGAGGGAACTGAAGCTTTCTTT. Its translation: CSAEEGTEAFF. The entire variable domain, with the rest obtained from reference TRBV29-1 and TRBJ1-1, is as follows: SAVISQKPSRDICQRGTSLTIQCQVDSQVTMMFWYRQQPGQSLTLIATANQGSEATYESGFVIDKFPISRPNLTFSTLTVSNMSPEDSSIYLCSAEEGTEAFFGQGTRLTVV.

The chain is built from TRBV5-1 and TRBJ2-3, with 10 nucleotides matching TRBD2. Germline V CDR1 and CDR2: SGHRS, YFSETQ. This CDR3 has 17 amino acids. The V gene end was trimmed by 3 bases and the J gene end by 8 bases; junction bases not matched to a gene: 15. Written as DNA, the CDR3 is TGCGCCAGCAGCTCCTCCCAGCGGGGGGGTATTAAGGGTACGCAGTATTTT. Amino acid sequence: CASSSSQRGGIKGTQYF.

The rearrangement links TRBV6-5 to TRBJ1-2; maybe TRBD1 (5 bases). The CDR3 runs 16 residues. V lost 0 bases and J lost 2, with 13 bases in between. Germline V lookup: CDR1 MNHEY, CDR2 SVGAGI. The CDR3 DNA reads as TGTGCCAGCAGTTACTCGGGGCAGGGCCCAAACTATGGCTACACCTTC. Translating it yields CASSYSGQGPNYGYTF.

A single count supports this clone. J is TRBJ1-2 and V is TRBV28, with 7 bases fitting TRBD1. The length of the CDR3 is 16 residues. V gave up 4 bases and J gave up 0 bases; unmatched junction bases: 8. Germline values: CDR1 MDHEN, CDR2 SYDVKM. The CDR3 spells CASSSPGTAANYGYTF. Here the CDR3 DNA reads TGTGCCAGCAGTTCCCCGGGGACAGCCGCTAACTATGGCTACACCTTC.

The chain recombines TRBV27 with TRBJ2-2; the match to TRBD2 covers 7 bases. The CDR3 runs 14 residues. The ends lost 4 bases at V and 7 bases at J; junction bases unmatched: 6. The V gene's germline CDR1 is MNHEY and CDR2 SMNVEV (reference sequence). CDR3 in DNA: TGTGCCAGCAGTTCTTGGACTAGGGACGGGGAGCTGTTTTTT. Its translation is CASSSWTRDGELFF.

This clone was seen only a few times. The V and J genes are TRBV4-1 and TRBJ2-1; unclear D gene. The germline CDR1 and CDR2 sequences are MGHRA and YSYEKL. The CDR3 runs 15 residues. The V and J ends lost 0 bases and 6 bases respectively, with 12 bases between them. CDR3 amino acids: CASSQEKARSNEQFF. Here the CDR3 DNA reads TGCGCCAGCAGCCAAGAGAAGGCTAGGTCCAATGAGCAGTTCTTC.

Only a few counts were recorded for this clone. The chain links TRBV30 to TRBJ1-2; the match to TRBD1 covers 11 bases. V lost 4 bases, J lost 4 bases, and 8 bases stayed unmatched. The CDR3 runs to 15 residues. CDR1 and CDR2 from the germline V gene are GTSNPN and SVGIG (reference sequence). CDR3 in amino acids: CAWNHGQGAIYGYTF. CDR3 nucleotides: TGTGCCTGGAACCACGGACAGGGGGCGATCTATGGCTACACCTTC.

The sample holds one count of this clone. The chain links TRBV2 to TRBJ2-7, with 10 bases identical to TRBD2. With V trimmed by 5 bases and J by 2 bases, 6 bases remained unmatched. Per the germline V gene, CDR1 is SNHLY and CDR2 is FYNNEI. The CDR3 is made up of 15 amino acids. CDR3 amino acids: CASSLTAGGTYEQYF. The DNA for the CDR3 is TGTGCCAGCAGTCTTACAGCGGGAGGGACCTACGAGCAGTACTTC.

The chain is built from TRBV18 and TRBJ1-2; D perhaps matches TRBD1 (5 bases). The CDR3 covers 12 residues. Deletions cut 4 bases from V and 2 bases from J, with 5 bases between. CDR1 is KGHSH and CDR2 is LQKENI in the germline V gene. The DNA for the CDR3 is TGTGCCAGCTCACAGGGGAACTATGGCTACACCTTC. Amino acid sequence: CASSQGNYGYTF.

The V call is TRBV30, the J call TRBJ1-1, with D possibly being TRBD1 (6 bases). This CDR3 region has 14 residues. V was cut by 5 bases and J by 3 bases, with 16 bases left in between. CDR1 GTSNPN and CDR2 SVGIG come from the germline V gene (reference sequence). CDR3 region: CAWAKTGLHTEAFF. The CDR3 DNA follows: TGTGCCTGGGCCAAAACAGGGCTGCACACTGAAGCTTTCTTT.

This chain links TRBV5-1 with TRBJ2-7, with 9 bases that match TRBD2. This CDR3 has 17 amino acids. From germline, CDR1 is SGHRS and CDR2 YFSETQ. Trimming removed 0 bases from V and 2 bases from J; junction bases left unmatched: 9. The CDR3 is CASSLGPQAGGAYEQYF. The CDR3 region has the DNA TGCGCCAGCAGCTTGGGGCCTCAAGCGGGAGGCGCCTACGAGCAGTACTTC.

The chain joins TRBV7-8 to TRBJ1-2; 10 nucleotides align to TRBD1. The CDR3 runs 14 residues. Trimming cost V 5 bases and J 2 bases; bases outside gene matches: 2. The germline V gene encodes CDR1 SGHVS and CDR2 FQNEAQ. CDR3 nucleotide sequence: TGTGCCAGCAGCAGGACAGGGGGGAACTATGGCTACACCTTC. Amino acid sequence: CASSRTGGNYGYTF.

The chain links TRBV13 to TRBJ2-1; D unresolved. Germline CDR1 PRHDT, CDR2 FYEKMQ (reference sequence). This CDR3 spans 12 amino acids. Trimming removed 6 bases from V and 5 bases from J, with 8 bases in between. CDR3 in amino acids: CASRLLDNEQFF. DNA of the CDR3: TGTGCCAGCAGACTACTGGACAATGAGCAGTTCTTC.